These T cell receptor beta chains were read from a single sample in a study of blood T cell repertoires in COVID-19. Here immunoSEQ multiplex PCR was the method, and the copy in TCRdb shows in-frame clones only, minus some. Altogether about 220,000 clones are present, about 80% being singletons, with the ten largest covering roughly 3%. Sequencing was carried out using peripheral blood. These TCRs come from a woman younger than 45 who had recovered from COVID-19. The CDR3 runs from the conserved cysteine through the conserved F or W. A D gene is named only where the DNA matches it firmly. The size field is filled for only some rows; it gives once, few, many or a size class.

clone size: .
V gene: TRBV19
D gene: .
J gene: TRBJ2-7
CDR3 DNA: TGTGCCAGTAGTAGGTATCGGGGAAGCTCCTACGAGCAGTACTTC
CDR3 protein: CASSRYRGSSYEQYF

clone size: .
V gene: TRBV30
D gene: TRBD1
J gene: TRBJ2-7
CDR3 DNA: TGTGCCTGGAACGCCGGGACAGGAATCCACGAGCAGTACTTC
CDR3 protein: CAWNAGTGIHEQYF

clone size: .
V gene: TRBV11-2
D gene: .
J gene: TRBJ2-7
CDR3 DNA: TGTGCCAGCAGCTCGGCGGGACTTCTCTACGAGCAGTACTTC
CDR3 protein: CASSSAGLLYEQYF

clone size: .
V gene: TRBV11-1
D gene: .
J gene: TRBJ1-2
CDR3 DNA: TGTGCCAGCAGCTCCACGATCGACAGTCTTGGGGGCTACACCTTC
CDR3 protein: CASSSTIDSLGGYTF

clone size: .
V gene: TRBV7-9
D gene: TRBD1
J gene: TRBJ1-2
CDR3 DNA: TGTGCCAGCAGCTTAGAGGCAGGGGGCCAATATGGCTACACCTTC
CDR3 protein: CASSLEAGGQYGYTF

clone size: .
V gene: TRBV18
D gene: .
J gene: TRBJ1-1
CDR3 DNA: TGTGCCAGCTCTGAATATGGGGGCCCATCAGAAGCTTTCTTT
CDR3 protein: CASSEYGGPSEAFF

clone size: few
V gene: TRBV3-1/TRBV3-2
D gene: .
J gene: TRBJ2-5
CDR3 DNA: TGTGCCAGCAGCCAAGCACAAGGGGTCGAGACCCAGTACTTC
CDR3 protein: CASSQAQGVETQYF

clone size: few
V gene: TRBV5-6
D gene: .
J gene: TRBJ1-5
CDR3 DNA: TGTGCCAGCAGCTTGCGAAGCTATAGCAATCAGCCCCAGCATTTT
CDR3 protein: CASSLRSYSNQPQHF

clone size: .
V gene: TRBV7-9
D gene: .
J gene: TRBJ1-2
CDR3 DNA: TGTGCCAGCAGCTTAGAGGCAGGATACTATGGCTACACCTTC
CDR3 protein: CASSLEAGYYGYTF

clone size: .
V gene: TRBV19
D gene: .
J gene: TRBJ1-2
CDR3 DNA: TGTGCCAGTAGTGAAGACAGGCGACGCTATGGCTACACCTTC
CDR3 protein: CASSEDRRRYGYTF

clone size: .
V gene: TRBV9
D gene: TRBD2
J gene: TRBJ2-7
CDR3 DNA: TGTGCCAGCAGCACTAGCGGGTTCTCCTACGAGCAGTACTTC
CDR3 protein: CASSTSGFSYEQYF

clone size: .
V gene: TRBV29-1
D gene: TRBD1
J gene: TRBJ1-5
CDR3 DNA: TGCAGCGTTGAAACAGGGGAGAATCAGCCCCAGCATTTT
CDR3 protein: CSVETGENQPQHF

clone size: .
V gene: TRBV5-1
D gene: .
J gene: TRBJ1-2
CDR3 DNA: TGCGCCAGCAGCTTGGACTTTGCGGAGGGTGGCTACACCTTC
CDR3 protein: CASSLDFAEGGYTF

clone size: .
V gene: TRBV30
D gene: TRBD2
J gene: TRBJ2-7
CDR3 DNA: TGTGCCTGGAGTGTAGATGAACTAGCGGGAATCTACGAGCAGTACTTC
CDR3 protein: CAWSVDELAGIYEQYF

clone size: .
V gene: TRBV5-1
D gene: TRBD2
J gene: TRBJ2-5
CDR3 DNA: TGCGCCAGCAGCTTGGGATCTAGCGGCCAAGAGACCCAGTACTTC
CDR3 protein: CASSLGSSGQETQYF

clone size: once
V gene: TRBV30
D gene: .
J gene: TRBJ1-5
CDR3 DNA: TGTGCCTGGAGCCGGCAGGGTGGACAGCCCCAGCATTTT
CDR3 protein: CAWSRQGGQPQHF

clone size: .
V gene: TRBV18
D gene: .
J gene: TRBJ2-2
CDR3 DNA: TGTGCCAGCTCACCACTTAATAGGGGGAGCGAGACCGGGGAGCTGTTTTTT
CDR3 protein: CASSPLNRGSETGELFF

clone size: many
V gene: TRBV5-1
D gene: TRBD2
J gene: TRBJ2-5
CDR3 DNA: TGCGCCAGCAGCTTTTCCAGCGGGACTAGCGCCAAAGGAGAGACCCAGTACTTC
CDR3 protein: CASSFSSGTSAKGETQYF

clone size: .
V gene: TRBV30
D gene: TRBD1
J gene: TRBJ1-2
CDR3 DNA: TGTGCCTGGGGGGCCGGGACAGGGCACTATGGCTACACCTTC
CDR3 protein: CAWGAGTGHYGYTF

clone size: .
V gene: TRBV19
D gene: .
J gene: TRBJ1-1
CDR3 DNA: TGTGCCAGTAGCATCAGGGACAAGGGTAAAGCTTTCTTT
CDR3 protein: CASSIRDKGKAFF

clone size: .
V gene: TRBV13
D gene: .
J gene: TRBJ1-4
CDR3 DNA: TGTGCCAGCAGCTACCGCCGGGTAATTGGGGAAAAACTGTTTTTT
CDR3 protein: CASSYRRVIGEKLFF

clone size: .
V gene: TRBV10-3
D gene: TRBD1
J gene: TRBJ2-5
CDR3 DNA: TGTGCCATCAGTGAGTCGATCGGACAGGGGTACGAGACCCAGTACTTC
CDR3 protein: CAISESIGQGYETQYF